This section outlines one T cell receptor (beta chain) sequence together with its context. The data are from a study of blood T cell repertoires in COVID-19. The overall study: The study drew acute and convalescent COVID-19 samples from the United States, Italy and Spain.

The CDR3 totals 15 residues. V shed 2 bases and J 5 bases; nucleotides not matched to a gene: 6. Germline CDR1 SGDLS, CDR2 YYNGEE. Original methodology: Amplification with reference gene primers provided the estimates of nucleated cell counts. TCRdb's table, derived via immunoSEQ multiplex PCR, lists solely in-frame clones and lacks some. The D gene and trimming were derived from the DNA, and the V and J assignments and clone size from that table. The sample has 100,000 to 150,000 clones, about 70% seen once; the top ten hold over 4.5%. What was sequenced was peripheral blood. The receptor's source is a man aged 55 to 70 with acute or convalescent COVID-19. V gene TRBV9 combines with J gene TRBJ2-2; TRBD1 aligns across 7 bases. The CDR3 spells CASSVDRAGTGELFF. CDR3 sequence (DNA): TGTGCCAGCAGCGTCGACAGGGCCGGGACCGGGGAGCTGTTTTTT. Combining the CDR3 with reference TRBV9 and TRBJ2-2 gives the whole variable domain DSGVTQTPKHLITATGQRVTLRCSPRSGDLSVYWYQQSLDQGLQFLIQYYNGEERAKGNILERFSAQQFPDLHSELNLSSLELGDSALYFCASSVDRAGTGELFFGEGSRLTVL.